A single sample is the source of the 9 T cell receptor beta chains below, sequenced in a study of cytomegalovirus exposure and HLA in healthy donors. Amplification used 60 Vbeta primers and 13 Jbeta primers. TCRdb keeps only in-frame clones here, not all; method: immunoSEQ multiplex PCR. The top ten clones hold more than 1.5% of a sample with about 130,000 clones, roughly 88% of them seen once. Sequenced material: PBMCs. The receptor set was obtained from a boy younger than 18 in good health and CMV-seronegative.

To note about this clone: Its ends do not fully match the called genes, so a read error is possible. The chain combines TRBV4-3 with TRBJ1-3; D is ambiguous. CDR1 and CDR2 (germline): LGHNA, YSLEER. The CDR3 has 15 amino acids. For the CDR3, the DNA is TGCGCCAGCAGCCAAGACAGTTCCTCTCGAAACACCATATATTTT. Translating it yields CASSQDSSSRNTIYF.

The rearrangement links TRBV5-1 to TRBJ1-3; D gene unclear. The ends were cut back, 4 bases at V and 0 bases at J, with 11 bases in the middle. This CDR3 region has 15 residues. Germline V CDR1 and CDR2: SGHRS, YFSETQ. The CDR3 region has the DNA TGCGCCAGCAGCCTGGAGGGAGGCTCTGGAAACACCATATATTTT. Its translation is CASSLEGGSGNTIYF.

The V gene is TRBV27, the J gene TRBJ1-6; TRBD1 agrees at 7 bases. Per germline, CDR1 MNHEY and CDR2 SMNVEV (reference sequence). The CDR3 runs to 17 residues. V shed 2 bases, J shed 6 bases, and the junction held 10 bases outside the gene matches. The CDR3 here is CASSLRGQPMSNSPLHF. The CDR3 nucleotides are TGTGCCAGCAGTTTAAGGGGACAGCCCATGTCTAATTCACCCCTCCACTTT.

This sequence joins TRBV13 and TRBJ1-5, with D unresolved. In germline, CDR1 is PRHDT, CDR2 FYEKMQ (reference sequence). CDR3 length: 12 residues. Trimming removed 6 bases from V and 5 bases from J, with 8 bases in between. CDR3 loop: CASSLGDQPQHF. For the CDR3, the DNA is TGTGCCAGCAGTCTCGGGGATCAGCCCCAGCATTTT.

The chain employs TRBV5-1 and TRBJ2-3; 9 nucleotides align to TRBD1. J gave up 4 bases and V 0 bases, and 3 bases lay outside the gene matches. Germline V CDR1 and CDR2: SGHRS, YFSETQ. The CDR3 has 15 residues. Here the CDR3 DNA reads TGCGCCAGCAGCTTGGCACAGGGGGCTGCAGATACGCAGTATTTT. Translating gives CASSLAQGAADTQYF.

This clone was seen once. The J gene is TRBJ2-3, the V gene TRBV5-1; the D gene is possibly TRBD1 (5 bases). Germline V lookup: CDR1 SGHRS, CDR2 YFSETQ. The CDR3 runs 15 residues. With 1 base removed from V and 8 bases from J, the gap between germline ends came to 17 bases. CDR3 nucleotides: TGCGCCAGCAGCTTGCTGGGGCATTTAGACAGTACGCAGTATTTT. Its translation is CASSLLGHLDSTQYF.

CDR3 amino acids: CASSKVSDTEAFF. In nucleotides, the CDR3 is TGTGCCAGCAGCAAAGTAAGCGACACTGAAGCTTTCTTT. V and J are TRBV21-1 and TRBJ1-1. TRBV21-1 is a pseudogene locus. This CDR3 is built from 13 residues.

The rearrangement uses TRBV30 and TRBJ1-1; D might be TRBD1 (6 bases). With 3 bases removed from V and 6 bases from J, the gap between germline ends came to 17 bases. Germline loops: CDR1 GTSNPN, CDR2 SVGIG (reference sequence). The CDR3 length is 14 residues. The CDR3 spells CAWSGGQYQSEAFF. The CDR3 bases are TGTGCCTGGAGCGGCGGACAGTACCAGTCTGAAGCTTTCTTT.

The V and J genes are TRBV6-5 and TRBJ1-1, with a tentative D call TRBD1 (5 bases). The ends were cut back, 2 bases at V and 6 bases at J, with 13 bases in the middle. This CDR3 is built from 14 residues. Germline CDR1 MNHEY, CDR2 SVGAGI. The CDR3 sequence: CASSYGSGVSEAFF. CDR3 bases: TGTGCCAGCAGTTACGGTTCGGGGGTCTCTGAAGCTTTCTTT.